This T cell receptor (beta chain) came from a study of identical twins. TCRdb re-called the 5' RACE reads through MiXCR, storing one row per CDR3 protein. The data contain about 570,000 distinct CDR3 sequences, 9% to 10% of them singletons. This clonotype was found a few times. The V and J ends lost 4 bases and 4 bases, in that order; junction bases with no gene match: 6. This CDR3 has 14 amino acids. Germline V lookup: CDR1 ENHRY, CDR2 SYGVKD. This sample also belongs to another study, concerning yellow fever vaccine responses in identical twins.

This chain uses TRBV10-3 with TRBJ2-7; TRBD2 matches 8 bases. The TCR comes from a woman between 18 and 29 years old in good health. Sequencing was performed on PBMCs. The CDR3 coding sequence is TGTGCCATCAGTGCCGGGACTAGTCTTTACGAGCAGTACTTC. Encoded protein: CAISAGTSLYEQYF.